The entry below describes one TCR beta chain. RNA transcripts were the template for amplifying TCR beta CDR3 regions. The TCR CDR3 first-round RT-PCR relied on the HTBI primer set. TCRdb itself ran the multiplex PCR reads through MiXCR, one entry per CDR3 protein. The table shows about 410,000 distinct CDR3 sequences, with about 15% occurring only once. CDR1 LNHDA and CDR2 SQIVND come from the germline V gene (reference sequence). The ends were cut back, 2 bases at V and 4 bases at J, with 20 bases in the middle. The CDR3 is 17 residues long. This entry is derived from a study of T cells in Graves' hyperthyroidism and ophthalmopathy. Across the whole study: The authors collected peripheral blood at initial diagnosis, before any treatment.

The specimen was blood. The TCR was taken from a young man with Graves' ophthalmopathy. This rearrangement joins TRBV19 to TRBJ1-2; unclear D gene. CDR3 residues: CASSIISAAARPYGYTF. CDR3 DNA sequence: TGTGCCAGTAGTATAATTTCGGCGGCAGCTCGCCCCTATGGCTACACCTTC.